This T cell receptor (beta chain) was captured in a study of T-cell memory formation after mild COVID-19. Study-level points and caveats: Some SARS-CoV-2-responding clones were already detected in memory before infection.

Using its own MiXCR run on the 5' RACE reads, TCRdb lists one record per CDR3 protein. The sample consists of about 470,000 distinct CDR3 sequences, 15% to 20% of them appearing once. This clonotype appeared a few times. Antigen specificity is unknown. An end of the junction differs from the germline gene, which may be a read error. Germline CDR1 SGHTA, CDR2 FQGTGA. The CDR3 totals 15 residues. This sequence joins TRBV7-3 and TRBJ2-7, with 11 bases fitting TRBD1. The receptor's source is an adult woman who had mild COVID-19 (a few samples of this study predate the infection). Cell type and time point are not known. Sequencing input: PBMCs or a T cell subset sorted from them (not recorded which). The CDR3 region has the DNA TGTGCCAGCAGCTTATCGGGACAGGGGGTCTACGATCAGTACTTC. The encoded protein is CASSLSGQGVYDQYF.